The 15 T cell receptor beta chains listed next were all sequenced from one sample in a study of metastatic and nonmetastatic thyroid tumors. There were no patients who had received any treatment before thyroid surgery. From the PCR reads, TCRdb re-called clones with MiXCR. Here the sample spans tens of thousands of clones, less than 25% being singletons. Sequenced sample: blood. These receptors came from a female donor with papillary thyroid cancer or a benign thyroid nodule (not recorded which). Some clones in this sample may be carry-over from other donors' samples.

The genes are TRBV6-5 and TRBJ1-4; 7 bases are a match to TRBD1. Germline loops: CDR1 MNHEY, CDR2 SVGAGI. V lost 2 bases and J lost 7; bases outside the gene matches: 4. The CDR3 loop spans 14 amino acids. The CDR3 nucleotides read TGTGCCAGCAGTTACGGACAGGCGGGTGAAAAACTGTTTTTT. Its translation: CASSYGQAGEKLFF.

J is TRBJ2-7 and V is TRBV30, with D possibly TRBD1 on 6 matching bases. CDR1 is GTSNPN, CDR2 SVGIG, per germline (reference sequence). The CDR3 is made up of 14 amino acids. V was pared by 3 bases and J by 0 bases, with 12 bases between. The CDR3 DNA reads as TGTGCCTGGAGGAGGGACACTAGCTCCTACGAGCAGTACTTC. Protein: CAWRRDTSSYEQYF.

The sample holds many counts of this clone. A much larger clone differs by one base, so this may be a read error. Other DNA sequences of this sample code for an identical CDR3. The chain couples TRBV19 to TRBJ2-3; 12 bases agree with TRBD2. Germline V gene data show CDR1 as LNHDA and CDR2 as SQIVND (reference sequence). The CDR3 loop spans 16 amino acids. Losses at the gene ends were 3 bases for V and 4 bases for J; bases not matched to a gene: 5. The CDR3 DNA follows: TGTGCCAGTAGTATTGCGACTAGCGGGAGCGCAGATACGCAGTATTTT. Translated, it gives CASSIATSGSADTQYF.

Many counts were recorded for this clone. This chain connects TRBV29-1 to TRBJ2-7; 7 bases agree with TRBD1. V shed 7 bases and J 7 bases; nucleotides not matched to a gene: 16. Per the germline V gene, CDR1 is SQVTM and CDR2 is ANQGSEA. There are 14 residues in the CDR3. The DNA of the CDR3 is TGCAGCGCAAGCGACAGGGTTCCTTTGGGGGAGCAGTACTTC. This codes for CSASDRVPLGEQYF.

By share of the sample, this clone is medium-sized. This sequence joins TRBV6-1 and TRBJ1-2; 8 bases fit TRBD1. The CDR3 contains 16 residues. Unmatched junction bases numbered 12, after V lost 5 bases and J lost 4 bases. CDR1 and CDR2 (germline): MNHNS, SASEGT. The chain's CDR3 is CASSSDRTGTVYGYTF. CDR3 coding DNA: TGTGCCAGCAGTTCCGACCGGACAGGGACGGTCTATGGCTACACCTTC.

This clone was counted many times. V gene TRBV5-4 combines with J gene TRBJ2-7; 8 positions agree with TRBD2. Germline CDR1 is SGHNT and CDR2 is YYREEE (reference sequence). This CDR3 has 16 amino acids. The ends lost 1 base at V and 6 bases at J; junction bases unmatched: 12. Here the CDR3 DNA reads TGTGCCAGCAGCTTGAGCCTAGCGGGTCAAAGAATCGAGCAGTACTTC. Translated: CASSLSLAGQRIEQYF.

This clone was counted ten times or more. The J gene is TRBJ2-4, the V gene TRBV11-3; no definite D call. V was trimmed by 5 bases and J by 4 bases, leaving 12 bases between them. The CDR3 runs 14 residues. Germline lookup yields CDR1 SGHNT and CDR2 YENEEA. CDR3 sequence: CASSPQSGKNIQYF. DNA for the CDR3: TGTGCCAGCAGCCCACAGTCTGGGAAAAACATTCAGTACTTC.

The table lists this clone with many counts. The J gene is TRBJ2-5, the V gene TRBV4-2; weak D call: TRBD2 (6 bases). The CDR3 is made up of 17 amino acids. With 0 bases removed from V and 5 bases from J, the gap between germline ends came to 19 bases. Germline V gene lookup returns CDR1 LGHNA and CDR2 YNFKEQ. The CDR3 is CASSQDPAGIGGETQYF. CDR3 nucleotides: TGTGCCAGCAGCCAAGATCCAGCTGGAATCGGAGGGGAGACCCAGTACTTC.

This sequence joins TRBV4-1 and TRBJ1-5, with D possibly matching TRBD1 (6 bases). V was cut by 4 bases and J by 3 bases, with 13 bases left in between. The CDR3 totals 15 residues. Germline CDR1 MGHRA, CDR2 YSYEKL. The CDR3 spells CASSRSTGDNQPQHF. In nucleotides, the CDR3 is TGCGCCAGCAGCCGGTCGACAGGAGACAATCAGCCCCAGCATTTT.

This clone was detected once. A read error is possible here, since a much larger clone lies one base away. This chain connects TRBV9 to TRBJ2-7; a weak D match, TRBD1 (5 bases). Germline V gives CDR1 SGDLS, CDR2 YYNGEE. The CDR3 covers 13 residues. The CDR3, as DNA: TGTGCCGGCAGCGTACTGGACAACTACGAGCAGTACTTC. Amino acids: CAGSVLDNYEQYF. The variable domain in full, with the rest retrieved from reference TRBV9 and TRBJ2-7, is DSGVTQTPKHLITATGQRVTLRCSPRSGDLSVYWYQQSLDQGLQFLIQYYNGEERAKGNILERFSAQQFPDLHSELNLSSLELGDSALYFCAGSVLDNYEQYFGPGTRLTVT.

The gene calls are TRBV7-9 and TRBJ2-6; D remains unclear. From germline, CDR1 is SEHNR and CDR2 FQNEAQ (reference sequence). There are 14 residues in the CDR3. Trimming took 2 bases from V and 6 from J, leaving 8 bases between them. CDR3 nucleotide sequence: TGTGCCAGCAGCTTATGGGTTGCGGCCAACGTCCTGACTTTC. It yields the protein CASSLWVAANVLTF.

This chain uses TRBV6-2 or TRBV6-3 with TRBJ2-1, with TRBD2 matching 11 bases. Looked up from germline, CDR1 is MNHEY and CDR2 is SVGEGT. Trimming removed 2 bases from V and 8 bases from J; junction bases left unmatched: 11. CDR3 length equals 17 residues. The CDR3 is CASSYLETSGSPHEQFF. The CDR3, as DNA: TGTGCCAGCAGTTACCTAGAAACTAGCGGGAGCCCCCATGAGCAGTTCTTC.

The table lists this clone with a few counts. Likely a read error: the CDR3 ends without its conserved phenylalanine or tryptophan. Because the CDR3's place on the DNA is in doubt, the DNA is left out and the CDR3 is given as listed by TCRdb. The CDR3 sequence: CVSRVFLDEHFS. V gene TRBV6-1 combines with J gene TRBJ2-1. Germline V lookup: CDR1 MNHNS, CDR2 SASEGT. The CDR3 totals 12 residues, both ends included.

This clone occurred a few times. V is TRBV6-1 and J is TRBJ2-1; 8 bases are a match to TRBD1. With 6 bases clipped from V and 7 bases from J, the junction kept 14 bases outside the gene matches. The CDR3 loop spans 16 amino acids. Germline V CDR1 and CDR2: MNHNS, SASEGT. The CDR3 here is CASRAPTGGLGNEQFF. The DNA for the CDR3 is TGTGCCAGCAGGGCCCCTACAGGGGGTCTGGGGAATGAGCAGTTCTTC.

This clone was counted many times. The gene calls are TRBV7-8 and TRBJ1-5; D gene unclear. Germline V gene sequence: CDR1 SGHVS, CDR2 FQNEAQ. This CDR3 is built from 14 residues. The V and J ends lost 5 bases and 2 bases respectively, with 10 bases between them. For the CDR3, the DNA is TGTGCCAGCAGCGCCAGGATGGGCAATCAGCCCCAGCATTTT. This sequence encodes CASSARMGNQPQHF.